Presented here are 5 T cell receptor beta chains from one specimen sequenced in a study of blood T cell repertoires in COVID-19. Clones were sequenced by immunoSEQ multiplex PCR, and TCRdb holds only the in-frame ones, with some missing. The table lists roughly 350,000 clones, roughly 89% of them singletons. Input material: peripheral blood. The receptor set was obtained from a woman aged 18-29 years who had recovered from COVID-19.

V gene TRBV19 combines with J gene TRBJ2-3, with TRBD2 as a possible D gene (5 bases). Deletions cut 3 bases from V and 6 bases from J, with 13 bases between. The germline CDR1 and CDR2 sequences are LNHDA and SQIVND (reference sequence). This CDR3 is built from 14 residues. The CDR3 bases are TGTGCCAGTAGTATTGCTAGCCTATCGGATACGCAGTATTTT. Translated, it gives CASSIASLSDTQYF.

V and J are TRBV12-5 and TRBJ2-1; TRBD2 aligns across 16 bases. CDR3 length: 16 residues. Trimming cost V 3 bases and J 8 bases; bases outside gene matches: 4. The germline CDR1 and CDR2 sequences are LGHNT and FRNRAP. The CDR3 is CASGFSGTSGRDEQFF. The CDR3 DNA is TGTGCTAGTGGTTTCTCCGGGACTAGCGGGAGGGATGAGCAGTTCTTC.

The J gene is TRBJ2-5, the V gene TRBV13; D is unclear. The CDR3 covers 14 residues. Germline V lookup: CDR1 PRHDT, CDR2 FYEKMQ (reference sequence). The V gene lost 0 bases and the J gene lost 0 bases, with 5 bases spanning the gap. CDR3 in amino acids: CASSLGQYQETQYF. CDR3 bases: TGTGCCAGCAGCTTAGGACAGTACCAAGAGACCCAGTACTTC.

This clone is a singleton in its sample. The V and J genes are TRBV21-1 and TRBJ1-2; the table gives TRBD1 as D, unverified against the DNA. TRBV21-1 is flagged as a pseudogene. The CDR3 totals 16 residues. CDR3 in DNA: TGTGCCAGCATCATCCCGGACAGCCTATATGCCTATGGCTACACCTTC. It translates to CASIIPDSLYAYGYTF.

The chain joins TRBV11-3 to TRBJ1-2, with a tentative D call TRBD1 (6 bases). V was pared by 3 bases and J by 4 bases, with 18 bases between. The CDR3 consists of 16 residues. CDR1 and CDR2 (germline): SGHNT, YENEEA. This CDR3 is CASSFRGPVLVYGYTF. The DNA of the CDR3 is TGTGCCAGCAGCTTCAGGGGACCCGTCCTCGTCTATGGCTACACCTTC.